This TCR beta chain was identified in a study of blood T cell repertoires in COVID-19. Study processing details: The assay estimated nucleated cells by amplifying reference gene primers. Method: immunoSEQ multiplex PCR; TCRdb's copy keeps in-frame clones and lacks some. V and J calls and clone size come straight from that table; D and trimming were deduced from the DNA. The sample lists just under 20,000 clones, roughly 87% occurring once. The CDR3 runs to 15 residues. Germline CDR1 KGHSH, CDR2 LQKENI. J was trimmed by 0 bases and V by 4 bases; bases with no gene match: 0. The rearrangement links TRBV18 to TRBJ2-3; 11 positions agree with TRBD1. The TCR sequence derives from a human donor with active COVID-19. The donor label of this sample is uncertain. Sequencing was performed on peripheral blood. The CDR3 sequence: CASSRDRGSTDTQYF. For the CDR3, the DNA is TGTGCCAGCTCACGGGACAGGGGGAGCACAGATACGCAGTATTTT.